A single sample gave rise to the 8 T cell receptor beta chains below, sequenced in a study of cytomegalovirus exposure and HLA in healthy donors. The PCR made use of 60 Vbeta and 13 Jbeta primers. Repertoires were generated with immunoSEQ multiplex PCR, while TCRdb's copy carries only in-frame clones and drops some. The sample carries 150,000 to 200,000 clones, 70% to 90% recorded once. Sequencing used PBMCs. Receptors were obtained from a man between 18 and 35 years old in good health and CMV-seropositive.

The chain employs TRBV30 and TRBJ2-7, with D perhaps matching TRBD2 (6 bases). Germline V CDR1 and CDR2: GTSNPN, SVGIG (reference sequence). V gave up 1 base and J gave up 4 bases, with 14 bases separating them. The CDR3 is made up of 14 amino acids. The DNA of the CDR3 is TGTGCCTGGAGTGGCGGGGTGGGTACGTACGAGCAGTACTTC. It yields the protein CAWSGGVGTYEQYF.

This clone was detected only a few times. The rearrangement joins TRBV21-1 to TRBJ2-7; TRBD1 is the table's D call and was not checked against the DNA. TRBV21-1 is shown as a pseudogene. The CDR3 runs 16 residues. DNA for the CDR3: TGTGCCAGCAGCAAAGAACAGTTGGGGGCGGCGGGCGAGCAGTACTTC. Its protein is CASSKEQLGAAGEQYF.

The gene calls are TRBV7-2 and TRBJ1-5; D may be TRBD1 (6 bases). This CDR3 contains 15 residues. V was pared by 2 bases and J by 5 bases, with 13 bases between. CDR1 SGHTA and CDR2 FQGNSA come from the germline V gene. CDR3 protein: CASSLSAGVDQPQHF. The CDR3 DNA reads TGTGCCAGCAGCTTATCAGCAGGGGTAGATCAGCCCCAGCATTTT.

The rearrangement links TRBV10-3 to TRBJ2-2; 8 bases are a match to TRBD2. CDR3 length: 15 residues. Germline lookup yields CDR1 ENHRY and CDR2 SYGVKD. Losses at the gene ends were 4 bases for V and 4 bases for J; bases not matched to a gene: 5. CDR3 amino acids: CAISGAGVVTGELFF. The CDR3 nucleotides read TGTGCCATCAGTGGAGCGGGGGTTGTCACCGGGGAGCTGTTTTTT.

The chain couples TRBV2 to TRBJ2-2, with TRBD1 matching over 8 bases. V lost 6 bases, J lost 4 bases, and 7 bases stayed unmatched. This CDR3 has 15 amino acids. Germline V gives CDR1 SNHLY, CDR2 FYNNEI. CDR3 loop: CASRPDRERTGELFF. The CDR3, as DNA: TGTGCCAGCAGGCCGGACAGGGAGCGCACCGGGGAGCTGTTTTTT.

The chain recombines TRBV7-9 with TRBJ2-7; TRBD2 matches 11 bases. The CDR3 has 19 residues. Germline CDR1 and CDR2: SEHNR and FQNEAQ (reference sequence). Trimming removed 2 bases from V and 7 bases from J; junction bases left unmatched: 19. The CDR3 nucleotides read TGTGCCAGCAGCTTACAAACCGGTCTAGCGGGGGGCCTGGGGATGGAGCAGTACTTC. Translating gives CASSLQTGLAGGLGMEQYF.

V gene TRBV10-3 combines with J gene TRBJ2-5, with a tentative D call TRBD2 (5 bases). The CDR3 runs 12 residues. Deletions cut 10 bases from V and 5 bases from J, with 14 bases between. CDR1 is ENHRY, CDR2 SYGVKD, per germline. CDR3 residues: CATTNWEETQYF. In nucleotides, the CDR3 is TGTGCCACCACAAACTGGGAGGAGACCCAGTACTTC.

This chain links TRBV10-3 with TRBJ2-7; 15 nucleotides align to TRBD2. The CDR3 length is 16 residues. Trimming cost V 6 bases and J 3 bases; bases outside gene matches: 6. Germline V CDR1 and CDR2: ENHRY, SYGVKD. CDR3 in amino acids: CAISTGLAGGDYEQYF. The CDR3 DNA sequence: TGTGCCATCAGCACGGGACTAGCGGGGGGTGACTACGAGCAGTACTTC.